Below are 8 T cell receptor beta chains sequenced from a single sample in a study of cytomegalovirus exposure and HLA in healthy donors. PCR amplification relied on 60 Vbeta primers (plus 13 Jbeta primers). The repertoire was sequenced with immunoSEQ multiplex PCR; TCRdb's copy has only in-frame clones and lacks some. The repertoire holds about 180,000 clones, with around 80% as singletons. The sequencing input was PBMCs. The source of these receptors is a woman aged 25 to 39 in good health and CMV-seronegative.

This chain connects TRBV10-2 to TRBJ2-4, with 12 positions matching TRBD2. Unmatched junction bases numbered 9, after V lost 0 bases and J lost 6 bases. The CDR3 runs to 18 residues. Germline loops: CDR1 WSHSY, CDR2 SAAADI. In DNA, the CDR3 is TGCGCCAGCAGTGAGTCTGGCCTAGCGGGGGGGTCGAGAAACATTCAGTACTTC. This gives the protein CASSESGLAGGSRNIQYF.

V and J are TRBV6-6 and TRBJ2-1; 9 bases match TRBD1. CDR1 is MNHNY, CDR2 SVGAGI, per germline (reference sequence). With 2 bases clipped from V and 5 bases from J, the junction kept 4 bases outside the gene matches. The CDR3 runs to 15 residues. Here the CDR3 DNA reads TGTGCCAGCAGTTACCGGACAGGGGTGGACAATGAGCAGTTCTTC. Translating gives CASSYRTGVDNEQFF.

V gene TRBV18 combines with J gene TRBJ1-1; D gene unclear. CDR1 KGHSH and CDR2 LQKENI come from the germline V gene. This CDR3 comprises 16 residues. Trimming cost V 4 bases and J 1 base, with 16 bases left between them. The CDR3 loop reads CASSRDNTGSNTEAFF. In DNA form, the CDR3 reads TGTGCCAGCTCACGAGATAATACGGGGTCGAACACTGAAGCTTTCTTT.

Written as DNA, the CDR3 is TGCGCCAGCAGCTTGGGCCCCCTTCTTCTGTCGGTCGCCGAAAAACTGTTTTTT. Amino acid sequence: CASSLGPLLLSVAEKLFF. This rearrangement joins TRBV5-1 to TRBJ1-4; no reliable D call. V was trimmed by 0 bases and J by 8 bases, leaving 23 bases between them. Per the germline V gene, CDR1 is SGHRS and CDR2 is YFSETQ. The CDR3 totals 18 residues.

CDR3 residues: CASSIDGGAVYYGYTF. DNA of the CDR3: TGTGCCAGTAGTATAGATGGAGGGGCCGTCTATTATGGCTACACCTTC. The V gene is TRBV19, the J gene TRBJ1-2; possibly TRBD1 for D (5 bases). The CDR3 spans 16 residues. The germline V gene has CDR1 LNHDA and CDR2 SQIVND (reference sequence). Trimming left V 0 bases short and J 5 bases short, with 16 bases between. The full variable domain, in which reference TRBV19 and TRBJ1-2 provide the parts outside the CDR3, is DGGITQSPKYLFRKEGQNVTLSCEQNLNHDAMYWYRQDPGQGLRLIYYSQIVNDFQKGDIAEGYSVSREKKESFPLTVTSAQKNPTAFYLCASSIDGGAVYYGYTFGSGTRLTVV.

CDR3 DNA sequence: TGCGCCAGCAGCTTGGGCAGGGGGGCTGAAGCTTTCTTT. Protein product: CASSLGRGAEAFF. This chain uses TRBV5-1 with TRBJ1-1, with 7 bases matching TRBD1. Germline CDR1 is SGHRS and CDR2 is YFSETQ. The CDR3 consists of 13 residues. The V segment lost 0 bases and the J segment 6 bases; nucleotides outside the gene matches: 2.

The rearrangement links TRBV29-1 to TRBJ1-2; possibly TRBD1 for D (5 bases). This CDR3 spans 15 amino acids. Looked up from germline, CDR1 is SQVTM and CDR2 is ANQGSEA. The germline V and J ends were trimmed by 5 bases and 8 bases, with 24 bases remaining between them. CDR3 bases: TGCAGCGTTTCAGCCGGGCTGGGGCCGCTGGGGGGCTACACCTTC. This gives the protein CSVSAGLGPLGGYTF.

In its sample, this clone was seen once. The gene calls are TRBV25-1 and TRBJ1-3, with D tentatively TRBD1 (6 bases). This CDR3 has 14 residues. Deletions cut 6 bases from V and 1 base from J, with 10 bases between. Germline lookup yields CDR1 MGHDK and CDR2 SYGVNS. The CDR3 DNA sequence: TGTGCCAGCAGGGACAGATTATCTGGAAACACCATATATTTT. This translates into CASRDRLSGNTIYF.